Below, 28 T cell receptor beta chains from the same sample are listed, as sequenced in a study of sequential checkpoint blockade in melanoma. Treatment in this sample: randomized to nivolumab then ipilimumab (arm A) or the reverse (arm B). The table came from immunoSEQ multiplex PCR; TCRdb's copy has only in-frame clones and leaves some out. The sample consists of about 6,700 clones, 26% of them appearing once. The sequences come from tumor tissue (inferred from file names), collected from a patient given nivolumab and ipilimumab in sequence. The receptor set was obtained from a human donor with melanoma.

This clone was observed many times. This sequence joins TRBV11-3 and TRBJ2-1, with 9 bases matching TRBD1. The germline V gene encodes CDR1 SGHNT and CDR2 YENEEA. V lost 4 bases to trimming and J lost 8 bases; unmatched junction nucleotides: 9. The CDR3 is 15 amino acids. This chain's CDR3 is CASSSRPWTGDEQFF. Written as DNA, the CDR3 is TGTGCCAGCAGCTCTAGGCCGTGGACAGGGGATGAGCAGTTCTTC.

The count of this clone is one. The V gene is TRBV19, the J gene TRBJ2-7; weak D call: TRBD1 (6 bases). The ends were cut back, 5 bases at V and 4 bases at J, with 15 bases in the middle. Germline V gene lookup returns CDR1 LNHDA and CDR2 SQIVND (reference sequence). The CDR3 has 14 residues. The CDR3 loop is CASSPQGLVYEQYF. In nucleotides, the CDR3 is TGTGCCAGTAGTCCCCAGGGGCTCGTGTACGAGCAGTACTTC.

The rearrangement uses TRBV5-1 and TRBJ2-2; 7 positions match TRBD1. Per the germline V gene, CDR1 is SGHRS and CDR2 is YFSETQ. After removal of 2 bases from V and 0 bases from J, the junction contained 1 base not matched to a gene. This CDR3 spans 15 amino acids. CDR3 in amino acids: CASSFQGANTGELFF. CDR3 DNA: TGCGCCAGCAGCTTCCAGGGGGCGAACACCGGGGAGCTGTTTTTT.

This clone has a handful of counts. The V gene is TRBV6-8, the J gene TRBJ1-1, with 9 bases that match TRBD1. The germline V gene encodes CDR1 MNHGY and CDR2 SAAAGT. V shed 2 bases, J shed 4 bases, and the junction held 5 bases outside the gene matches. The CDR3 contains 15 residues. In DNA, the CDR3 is TGTGCCAGCAGTTACATACAGGGGGCAGGCACTGAAGCTTTCTTT. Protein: CASSYIQGAGTEAFF.

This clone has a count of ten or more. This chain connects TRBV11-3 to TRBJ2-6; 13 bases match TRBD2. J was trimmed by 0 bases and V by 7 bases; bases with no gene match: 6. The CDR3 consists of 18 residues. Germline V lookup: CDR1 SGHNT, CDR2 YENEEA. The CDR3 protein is CASTRTSGGSSGANVLTF. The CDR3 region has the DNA TGTGCCAGCACCAGGACTAGCGGGGGTAGCTCTGGGGCCAACGTCCTGACTTTC. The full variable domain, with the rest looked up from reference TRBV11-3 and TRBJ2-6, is EAGVVQSPRYKIIEKKQPVAFWCNPISGHNTLYWYLQNLGQGPELLIRYENEEAVDDSQLPKDRFSAERLKGVDSTLKIQPAELGDSAVYLCASTRTSGGSSGANVLTFGAGSRLTVL.

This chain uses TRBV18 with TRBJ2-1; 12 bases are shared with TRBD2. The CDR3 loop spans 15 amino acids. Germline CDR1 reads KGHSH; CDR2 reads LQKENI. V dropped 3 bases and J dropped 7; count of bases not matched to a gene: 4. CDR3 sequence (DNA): TGTGCCAGCTCACCTCTAGCGGGAGGGGTAAATGAGCAGTTCTTC. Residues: CASSPLAGGVNEQFF. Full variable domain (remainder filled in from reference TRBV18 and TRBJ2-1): NAGVMQNPRHLVRRRGQEARLRCSPMKGHSHVYWYRQLPEEGLKFMVYLQKENIIDESGMPKERFSAEFPKEGPSILRIQQVVRGDSAAYFCASSPLAGGVNEQFFGPGTRLTVL.

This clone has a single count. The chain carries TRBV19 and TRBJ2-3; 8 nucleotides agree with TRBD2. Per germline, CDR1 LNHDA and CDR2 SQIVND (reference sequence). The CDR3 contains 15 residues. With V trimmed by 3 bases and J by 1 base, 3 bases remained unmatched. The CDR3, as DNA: TGTGCCAGTAGTATTGGACTAGCCCGCACAGATACGCAGTATTTT. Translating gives CASSIGLARTDTQYF.

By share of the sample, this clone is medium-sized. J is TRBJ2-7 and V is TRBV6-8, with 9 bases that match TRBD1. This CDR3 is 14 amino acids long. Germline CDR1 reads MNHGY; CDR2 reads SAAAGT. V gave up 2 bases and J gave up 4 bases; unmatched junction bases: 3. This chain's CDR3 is CASSYAGQGYEQYF. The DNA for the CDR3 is TGTGCCAGCAGTTACGCGGGACAGGGTTACGAGCAGTACTTC.

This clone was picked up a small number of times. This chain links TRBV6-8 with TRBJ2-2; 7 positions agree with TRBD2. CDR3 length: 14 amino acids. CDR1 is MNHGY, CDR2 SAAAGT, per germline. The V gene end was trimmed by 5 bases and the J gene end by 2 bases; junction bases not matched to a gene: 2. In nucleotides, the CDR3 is TGTGCCAGCAGTGGGGGGGACAACACCGGGGAGCTGTTTTTT. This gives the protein CASSGGDNTGELFF.

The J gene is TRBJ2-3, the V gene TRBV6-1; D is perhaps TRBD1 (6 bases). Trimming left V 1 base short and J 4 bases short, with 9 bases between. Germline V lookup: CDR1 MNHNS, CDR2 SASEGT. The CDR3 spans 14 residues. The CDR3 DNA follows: TGTGCCAGCAGTGAAGGACAGGAGTCAGATACGCAGTATTTT. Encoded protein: CASSEGQESDTQYF.

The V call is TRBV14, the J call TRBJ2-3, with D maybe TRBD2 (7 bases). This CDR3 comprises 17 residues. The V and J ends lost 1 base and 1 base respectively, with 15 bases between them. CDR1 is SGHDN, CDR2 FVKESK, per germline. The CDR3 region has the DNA TGTGCCAGCAGCCAAGCGAGAGGGGGGGGGCGCACAGATACGCAGTATTTT. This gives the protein CASSQARGGGRTDTQYF.

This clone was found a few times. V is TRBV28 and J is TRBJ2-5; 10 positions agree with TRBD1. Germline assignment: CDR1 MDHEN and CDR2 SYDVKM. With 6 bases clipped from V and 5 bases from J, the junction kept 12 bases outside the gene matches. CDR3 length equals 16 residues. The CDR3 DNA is TGTGCCAGCAGCCGCGCTTGGACAGGGGGTCTGGAGACCCAGTACTTC. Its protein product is CASSRAWTGGLETQYF.

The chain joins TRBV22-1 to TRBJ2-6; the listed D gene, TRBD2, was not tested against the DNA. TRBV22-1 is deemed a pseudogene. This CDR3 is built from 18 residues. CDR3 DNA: TGTCCTGGGAGGGTGGTTGGAAGCGAACAAAGTCGGGCCAACGTCCTGACTTTC. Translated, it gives CPGRVVGSEQSRANVLTF.

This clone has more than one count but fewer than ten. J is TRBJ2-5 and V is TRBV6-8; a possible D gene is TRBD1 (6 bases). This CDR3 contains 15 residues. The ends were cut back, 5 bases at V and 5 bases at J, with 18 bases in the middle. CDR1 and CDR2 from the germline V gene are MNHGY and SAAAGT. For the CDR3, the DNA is TGTGCCAGCAGTGTGGGGACAAGTGGGTGGGAGACCCAGTACTTC. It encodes CASSVGTSGWETQYF.

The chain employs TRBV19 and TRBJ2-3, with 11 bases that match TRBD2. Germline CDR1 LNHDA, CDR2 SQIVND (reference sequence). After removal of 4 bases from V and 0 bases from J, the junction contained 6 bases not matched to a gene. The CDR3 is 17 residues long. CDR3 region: CASSTLGTSGSTDTQYF. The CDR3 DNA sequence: TGTGCCAGTAGTACACTCGGGACTAGCGGTAGCACAGATACGCAGTATTTT.

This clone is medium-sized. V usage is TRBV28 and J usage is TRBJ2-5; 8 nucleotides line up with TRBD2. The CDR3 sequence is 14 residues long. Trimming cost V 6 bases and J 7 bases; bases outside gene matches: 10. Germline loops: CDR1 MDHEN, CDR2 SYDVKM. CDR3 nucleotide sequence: TGTGCCAGCAGCTTACGGGGACTAGATGCGACCCAGTACTTC. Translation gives CASSLRGLDATQYF.

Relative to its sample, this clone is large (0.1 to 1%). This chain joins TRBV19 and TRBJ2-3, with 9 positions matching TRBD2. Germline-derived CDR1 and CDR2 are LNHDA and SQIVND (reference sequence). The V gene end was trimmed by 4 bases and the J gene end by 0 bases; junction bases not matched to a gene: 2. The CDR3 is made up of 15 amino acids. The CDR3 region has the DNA TGTGCCAGTAGTACAGGACTAGCGAGCACAGATACGCAGTATTTT. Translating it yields CASSTGLASTDTQYF.

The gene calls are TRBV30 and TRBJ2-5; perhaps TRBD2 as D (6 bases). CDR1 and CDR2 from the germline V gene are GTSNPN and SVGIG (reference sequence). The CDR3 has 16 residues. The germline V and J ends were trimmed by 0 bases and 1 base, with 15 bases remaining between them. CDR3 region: CAWSVPITGAQETQYF. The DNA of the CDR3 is TGTGCCTGGAGTGTACCGATAACGGGAGCCCAAGAGACCCAGTACTTC.

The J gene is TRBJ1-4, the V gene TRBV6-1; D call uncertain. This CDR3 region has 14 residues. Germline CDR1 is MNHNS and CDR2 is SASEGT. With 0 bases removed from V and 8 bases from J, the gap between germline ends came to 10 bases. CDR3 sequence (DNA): TGTGCCAGCAGTGAAGCTGGAGCGATAGAAAAACTGTTTTTT. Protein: CASSEAGAIEKLFF.

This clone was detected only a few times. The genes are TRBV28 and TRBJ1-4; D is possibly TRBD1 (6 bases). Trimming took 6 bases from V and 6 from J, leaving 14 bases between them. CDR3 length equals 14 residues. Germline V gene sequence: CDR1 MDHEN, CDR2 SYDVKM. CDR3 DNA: TGTGCCAGCAGGTTTTGGGGGGCTGATGAAAAACTGTTTTTT. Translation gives CASRFWGADEKLFF.

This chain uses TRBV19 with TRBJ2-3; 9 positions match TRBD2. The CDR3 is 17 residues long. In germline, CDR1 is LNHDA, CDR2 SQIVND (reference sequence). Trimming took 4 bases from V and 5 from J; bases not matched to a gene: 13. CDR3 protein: CASSTVWAGGLVDTQYF. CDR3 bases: TGTGCCAGTAGTACGGTTTGGGCGGGGGGGCTGGTAGATACGCAGTATTTT.

The chain's CDR3 is CASSDPGFNEQFF. The CDR3 DNA follows: TGTGCCAGCAGTGATCCCGGGTTCAATGAGCAGTTCTTC. The V call is TRBV25-1, the J call TRBJ2-1; D is ambiguous. The CDR3 extends over 13 amino acids. Trimming cost V 3 bases and J 6 bases, with 9 bases left between them. Per germline, CDR1 MGHDK and CDR2 SYGVNS.

CDR3 nucleotides: TGTGCCAGCACTCCACTTGGGAGCACAGATACGCAGTATTTT. Protein: CASTPLGSTDTQYF. The chain has TRBV19 and TRBJ2-3; unclear D gene. Germline V CDR1 and CDR2: LNHDA, SQIVND (reference sequence). V gave up 9 bases and J gave up 0 bases, with 13 bases separating them. CDR3 length: 14 amino acids.

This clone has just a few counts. CDR3 DNA sequence: TGTGCCTGGAGTGTCCGACAGGGAGTGCGGGGAAACACCATATATTTT. The encoded protein is CAWSVRQGVRGNTIYF. This chain links TRBV30 with TRBJ1-3; 7 bases align to TRBD1. This CDR3 comprises 16 residues. V shed 0 bases, J shed 4 bases, and the junction held 9 bases outside the gene matches. In germline, CDR1 is GTSNPN, CDR2 SVGIG (reference sequence).

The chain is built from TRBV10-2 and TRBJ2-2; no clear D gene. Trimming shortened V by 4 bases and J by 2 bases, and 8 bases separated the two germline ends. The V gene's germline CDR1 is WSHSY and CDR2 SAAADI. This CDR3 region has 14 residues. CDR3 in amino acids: CASSVQANTGELFF. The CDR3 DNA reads TGCGCCAGCAGTGTGCAGGCTAACACCGGGGAGCTGTTTTTT.

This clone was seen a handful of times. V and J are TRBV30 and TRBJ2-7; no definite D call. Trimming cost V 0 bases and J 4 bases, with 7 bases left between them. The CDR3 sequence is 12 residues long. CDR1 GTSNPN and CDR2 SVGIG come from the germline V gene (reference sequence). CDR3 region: CAWSVGRYEQYF. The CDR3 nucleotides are TGTGCCTGGAGTGTAGGACGTTACGAGCAGTACTTC.

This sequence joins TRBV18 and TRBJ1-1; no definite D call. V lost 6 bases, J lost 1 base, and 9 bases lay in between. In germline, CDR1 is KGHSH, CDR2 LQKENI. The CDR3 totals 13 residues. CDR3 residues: CASSLGENTEAFF. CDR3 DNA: TGTGCCAGCTCCCTCGGCGAGAACACTGAAGCTTTCTTT.

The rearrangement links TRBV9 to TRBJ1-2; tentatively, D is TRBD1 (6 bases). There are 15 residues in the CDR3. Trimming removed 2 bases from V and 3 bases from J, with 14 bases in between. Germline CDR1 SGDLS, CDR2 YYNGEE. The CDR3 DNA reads TGTGCCAGCAGCGTTGGGTGGGGGCTGGACTATGGCTACACCTTC. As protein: CASSVGWGLDYGYTF.